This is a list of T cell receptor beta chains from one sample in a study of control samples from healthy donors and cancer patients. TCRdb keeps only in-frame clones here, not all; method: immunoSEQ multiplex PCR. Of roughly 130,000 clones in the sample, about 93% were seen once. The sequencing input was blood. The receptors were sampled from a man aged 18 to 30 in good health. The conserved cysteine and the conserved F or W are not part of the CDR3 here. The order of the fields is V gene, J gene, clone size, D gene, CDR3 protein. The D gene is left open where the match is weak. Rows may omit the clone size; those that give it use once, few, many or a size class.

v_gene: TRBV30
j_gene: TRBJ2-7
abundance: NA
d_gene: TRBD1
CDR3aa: AWSAAQGNEQY

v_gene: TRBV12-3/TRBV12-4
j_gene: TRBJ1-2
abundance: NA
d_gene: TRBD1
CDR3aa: ASSLTGDRGYT

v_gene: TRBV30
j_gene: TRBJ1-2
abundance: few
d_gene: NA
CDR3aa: AWSVQGLEGYT

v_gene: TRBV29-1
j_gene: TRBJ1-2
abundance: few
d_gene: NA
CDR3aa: SVATDYYGYT

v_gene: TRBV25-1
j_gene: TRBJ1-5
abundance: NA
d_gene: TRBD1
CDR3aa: ASTTGQFRQPQH

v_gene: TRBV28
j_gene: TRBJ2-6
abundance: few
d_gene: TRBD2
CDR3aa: ASSSGVVGSGANVLT

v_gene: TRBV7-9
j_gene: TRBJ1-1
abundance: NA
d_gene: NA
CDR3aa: ASSLGPGENTEAF

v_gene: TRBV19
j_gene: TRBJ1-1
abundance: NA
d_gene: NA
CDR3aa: ASKRGGTGTEAF

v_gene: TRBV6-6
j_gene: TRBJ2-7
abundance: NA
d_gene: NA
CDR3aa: ASTLKAGYEQY

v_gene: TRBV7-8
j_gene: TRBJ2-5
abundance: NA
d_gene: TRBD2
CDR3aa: ASAYIAGLIQETQY

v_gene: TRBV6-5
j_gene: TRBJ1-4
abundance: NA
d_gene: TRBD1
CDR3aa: ASSPGQSNEKLF

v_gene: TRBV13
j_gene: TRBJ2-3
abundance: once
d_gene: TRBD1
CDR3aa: ASSTRDSGTDTQY

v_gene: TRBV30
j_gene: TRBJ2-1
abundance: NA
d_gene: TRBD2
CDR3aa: AWSVLAAEQF

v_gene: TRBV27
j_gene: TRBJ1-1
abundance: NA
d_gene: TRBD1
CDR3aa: ASSLMDREAF

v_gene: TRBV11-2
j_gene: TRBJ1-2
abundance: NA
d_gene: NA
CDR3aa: ASSLGVGHYGYT

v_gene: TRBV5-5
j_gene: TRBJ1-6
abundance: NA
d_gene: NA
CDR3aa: ASSLYAGTQSPLH

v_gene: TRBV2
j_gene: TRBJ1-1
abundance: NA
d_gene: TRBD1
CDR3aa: ASSEFTGEEAF

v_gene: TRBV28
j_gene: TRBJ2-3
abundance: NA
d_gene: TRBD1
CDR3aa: ASSLTGTSADTQY

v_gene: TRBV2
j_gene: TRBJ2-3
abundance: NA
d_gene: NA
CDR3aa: ARSMGGAADTQY

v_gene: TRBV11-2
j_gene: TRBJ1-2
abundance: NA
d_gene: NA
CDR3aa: ASSSSLTGPAGYT

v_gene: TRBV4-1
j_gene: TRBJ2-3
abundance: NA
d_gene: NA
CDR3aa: ASSQDRASTDTQY

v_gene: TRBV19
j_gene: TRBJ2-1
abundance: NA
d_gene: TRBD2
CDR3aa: ASSIFGGERYNEQF

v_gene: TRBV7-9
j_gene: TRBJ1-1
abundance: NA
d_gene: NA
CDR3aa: ASSLLWTLKANTEAF

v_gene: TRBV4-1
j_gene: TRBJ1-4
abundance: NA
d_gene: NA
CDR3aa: ASSPSGPEKLF

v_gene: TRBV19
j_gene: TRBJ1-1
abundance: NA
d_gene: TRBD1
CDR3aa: ASTQGQGLGEAF